What follows are 8 T cell receptor beta chains derived from one specimen sequenced in a study of early T cells in non-severe SARS-CoV-2 infection. TCRdb processed the 5' RACE reads anew with MiXCR; each CDR3 protein has one entry. Among tens of thousands of distinct CDR3 sequences, 6% to 7% were seen once, and the ten largest hold roughly 20%. The sequenced sample was whole blood, obtained at baseline. These receptors came from an adult who was a healthcare worker with PCR-confirmed SARS-CoV-2 infection or an uninfected control (not recorded which).

This clonotype appeared many times. The gene calls are TRBV4-1 and TRBJ1-2; 7 positions agree with TRBD1. In germline, CDR1 is MGHRA, CDR2 YSYEKL. This CDR3 spans 15 amino acids. The trim removed 0 bases at V and 2 bases at J, leaving 3 bases unmatched. The chain's CDR3 is CASSQDRDRNYGYTF. As DNA, the CDR3 is TGCGCCAGCAGCCAAGATCGGGACAGAAACTATGGCTACACCTTC.

This clonotype was counted ten times or more. This sequence joins TRBV18 and TRBJ1-4, with a weak D call TRBD1 (5 bases). This CDR3 contains 17 residues. CDR1 and CDR2 (germline): KGHSH, LQKENI. Trimming cost V 2 bases and J 2 bases, with 15 bases left between them. The CDR3 here is CASSPLGPTATNEKLFF. The CDR3 DNA sequence: TGTGCCAGCTCACCATTGGGACCTACTGCTACTAATGAAAAACTGTTTTTT.

This chain uses TRBV7-2 with TRBJ2-5, with 9 nucleotides matching TRBD1. The CDR3 is 16 amino acids. Germline CDR1 SGHTA, CDR2 FQGNSA. Trimming took 4 bases from V and 4 from J; bases not matched to a gene: 10. CDR3 amino acids: CASSSRPDRGGETQYF. DNA of the CDR3: TGTGCCAGCAGCTCACGGCCGGACAGGGGCGGAGAGACCCAGTACTTC.

The V gene is TRBV11-2, the J gene TRBJ2-4; D possibly corresponds to TRBD2 (6 bases). V gave up 1 base and J gave up 8 bases, with 15 bases separating them. This CDR3 is 15 amino acids long. Germline CDR1 SGHAT, CDR2 FQNNGV. The CDR3 DNA reads TGTGCCAGCAGCTTAGGGCGGGGCCTGGCGGACATTCAGTACTTC. Its protein is CASSLGRGLADIQYF.

This clonotype was counted between two and nine times. V and J are TRBV28 and TRBJ1-1; D gene unclear. CDR3 length: 13 residues. The germline V gene encodes CDR1 MDHEN and CDR2 SYDVKM. V was cut by 10 bases and J by 1 base, with 13 bases left in between. The CDR3 is CATQEVTNTEAFF. The CDR3, as DNA: TGTGCCACCCAGGAGGTGACGAACACTGAAGCTTTCTTT.

Many counts were recorded for this clonotype. The CDR3 nucleotides are TGCAGTGCTAGTTCTGGCCTCCGTGTTCTCGGAGCCAAAAACATTCAGTACTTC. Translated, it gives CSASSGLRVLGAKNIQYF. The genes are TRBV20-1 and TRBJ2-4; D unclear. V shed 3 bases and J shed 0 bases, with 21 bases lying between them. Germline V gene data show CDR1 as DFQATT and CDR2 as SNEGSKA (reference sequence). This CDR3 region has 18 residues.

This clonotype was found many times. V gene TRBV5-1 combines with J gene TRBJ2-4; possibly TRBD1 for D (5 bases). From germline, CDR1 is SGHRS and CDR2 YFSETQ. The V end was cut by 4 bases, the J end by 0 bases, with 14 bases between. The CDR3 totals 16 residues. The CDR3 nucleotides read TGCGCCAGCAGCACACGACAGAATATAGCCAAAAACATTCAGTACTTC. Amino acids: CASSTRQNIAKNIQYF.

The V and J genes are TRBV3-1 and TRBJ2-7; 9 bases match TRBD1. CDR1 and CDR2 from the germline V gene are LGHDT and YNNKEL (reference sequence). This CDR3 has 14 residues. J gave up 0 bases and V 6 bases, and 3 bases lay outside the gene matches. Written as DNA, the CDR3 is TGTGCCAGCAGTCCGGGACAGGGCTCCTACGAGCAGTACTTC. Translation gives CASSPGQGSYEQYF.